This TCR beta chain was identified in a study of CD8 T cells in ankylosing spondylitis. This clonotype appeared many times. From the 5' RACE reads, TCRdb called clonotypes with MiXCR, one entry per CDR3 protein. The sample lists approximately 200,000 distinct CDR3 sequences, approximately 13% occurring once. Sequenced material: blood, either unsorted or a sorted T cell fraction (not recorded which). This clonotype was obtained from a female donor with ankylosing spondylitis or in good health (not recorded which).

CDR3 nucleotide sequence: TGTGCCAGCAGTTTAGGGTCACAGGCCCACTATGGCTACACCTTC. It yields the protein CASSLGSQAHYGYTF. The chain combines TRBV12-3 or TRBV12-4 with TRBJ1-2; TRBD1 is a possible D gene (5 bases). V lost 1 base to trimming and J lost 3 bases, with 12 bases between them. The CDR3 covers 15 residues.